Listed here is a single T cell receptor (beta chain). The CDR3 has 12 amino acids. The V end lost 8 bases, the J end lost 7 bases, and 12 bases lay between the germline ends. Germline assignment: CDR1 SNHLY and CDR2 FYNNEI. This sample is part of a study of CD8 T cells in Susac syndrome. After extraction with the RNeasy kit, 0.5 to 1 ug of the RNA was reverse transcribed using random hexamers. A single record per CDR3 protein comes from TCRdb applying MiXCR to the immunoSEQ multiplex PCR reads. The data contain 170,000 or so distinct CDR3 sequences, approximately 95% of them singletons. Sequenced: CD4+ T cells from PBMCs. The chain recombines TRBV2 with TRBJ2-1; D tentatively fits TRBD1 or TRBD2 (6 bases each). The TCR originated in a human donor with Susac syndrome. The CDR3, as DNA: TGTGCCAGCGGATGGAGGGGGAATGAGCAGTTCTTC. As protein: CASGWRGNEQFF.